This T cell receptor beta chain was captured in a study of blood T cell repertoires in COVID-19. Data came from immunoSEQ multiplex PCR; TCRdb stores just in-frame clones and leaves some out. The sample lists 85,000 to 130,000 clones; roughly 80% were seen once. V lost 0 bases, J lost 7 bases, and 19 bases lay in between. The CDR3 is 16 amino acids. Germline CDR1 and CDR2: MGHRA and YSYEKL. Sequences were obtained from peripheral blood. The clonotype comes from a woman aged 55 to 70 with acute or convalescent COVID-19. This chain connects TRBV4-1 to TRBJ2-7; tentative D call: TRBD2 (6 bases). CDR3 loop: CASSQDIAGRPTEQYF. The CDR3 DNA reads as TGCGCCAGCAGCCAAGATATCGCGGGACGGCCCACGGAGCAGTACTTC.